Shown below are 14 T cell receptor beta chains from a single sample sequenced in a study of blood T cells in healthy people across ages. A sample-barcoded 5' primer and a J-beta primer mix were used in a second PCR of roughly 7 to 11 cycles. TCRdb re-derived calls from the 5' RACE reads in MiXCR, one entry per CDR3 protein. The sample lists about 640,000 distinct CDR3 sequences, 58% occurring once. Sequencing input: blood. These receptors originate from a man aged 60 to 75 in good health.

This clonotype was counted a few times. The chain links TRBV6-4 to TRBJ2-7; D is unresolved. Per germline, CDR1 MRHNA and CDR2 SNTAGT. V was pared by 4 bases and J by 1 base, with 11 bases between. The CDR3 totals 14 residues. The CDR3 DNA follows: TGTGCCAGCAGTGCAGAGCAAAGTTCCTACGAGCAGTACTTC. This gives the protein CASSAEQSSYEQYF.

The chain carries TRBV20-1 and TRBJ2-1; weak D call: TRBD1 (5 bases). The CDR3 loop spans 16 amino acids. V gave up 0 bases and J gave up 0 bases, with 12 bases separating them. Germline V gene lookup returns CDR1 DFQATT and CDR2 SNEGSKA (reference sequence). The CDR3 DNA sequence: TGCAGTGCTAGAGATCAGGGCGGAAGCTCCTACAATGAGCAGTTCTTC. Its translation is CSARDQGGSSYNEQFF.

The chain joins TRBV27 to TRBJ2-1; a possible D gene is TRBD2 (6 bases). V was shortened by 10 bases and J by 9 bases, with 19 bases between the two germline ends. CDR1 is MNHEY, CDR2 SMNVEV, per germline (reference sequence). CDR3 length: 13 residues. In DNA form, the CDR3 reads TGTGCCACCCGGCCGGGGGTTGGCGGTGAGCAGTTCTTC. Its protein is CATRPGVGGEQFF.

This clonotype was recorded a few times. The chain carries TRBV28 and TRBJ1-4, with D tentatively TRBD1 (6 bases). Trimming shortened V by 2 bases and J by 5 bases, and 12 bases separated the two germline ends. CDR1 MDHEN and CDR2 SYDVKM come from the germline V gene. CDR3 length equals 15 residues. The chain's CDR3 is CASSLPGTKNEKLFF. The CDR3 DNA follows: TGTGCCAGCAGTTTACCCGGGACAAAAAATGAAAAACTGTTTTTT.

A few counts support this clonotype. V usage is TRBV7-2 and J usage is TRBJ1-4; D possibly corresponds to TRBD1 (5 bases). V dropped 5 bases and J dropped 15 bases, with 19 bases sitting between them. Germline V gives CDR1 SGHTA, CDR2 FQGNSA. CDR3 length: 13 amino acids. Written as DNA, the CDR3 is TGTGCCAGCAGCCCCGGGATGGGGAGGGACGTGTTTTTT. This sequence encodes CASSPGMGRDVFF.

CDR3: CASSQTPTMQFF. CDR3 DNA: TGCGCCAGCAGCCAAACACCTACAATGCAGTTCTTC. The chain links TRBV4-1 to TRBJ2-1; D uncertain. The germline CDR1 and CDR2 sequences are MGHRA and YSYEKL. This CDR3 region has 12 residues. V was clipped by 2 bases and J by 12 bases, with 11 bases between them.

Concerning this clonotype itself: This may be a read error: a much more frequent sequence differs by one nucleotide. V gene TRBV7-2 combines with J gene TRBJ2-5; D possibly uses TRBD1 or TRBD2 (5 bases each). With 5 bases removed from V and 2 bases from J, the gap between germline ends came to 12 bases. Germline lookup yields CDR1 SGHTA and CDR2 FQGNSA. The CDR3 length is 14 residues. The CDR3 nucleotides read TGTGCCAGCAGCGGGGGTGGGGCTCAAGAGACCCAGTACTTC. This gives the protein CASSGGGAQETQYF.

This chain uses TRBV28 with TRBJ2-1; TRBD2 agrees at 7 bases. The germline V gene encodes CDR1 MDHEN and CDR2 SYDVKM. J was trimmed by 3 bases and V by 3 bases; bases with no gene match: 5. The CDR3 is 15 residues long. The DNA of the CDR3 is TGTGCCAGCAGTTTGGGAGGGATCTTCTACAATGAGCAGTTCTTC. This translates into CASSLGGIFYNEQFF.

This clonotype was seen a handful of times. The chain joins TRBV20-1 to TRBJ2-3; 15 nucleotides align to TRBD2. The CDR3 has 17 amino acids. V lost 8 bases, J lost 1 base, and 10 bases stayed unmatched. Germline V gene lookup returns CDR1 DFQATT and CDR2 SNEGSKA (reference sequence). The chain's CDR3 is CSPRGTSGGIGTDTQYF. DNA of the CDR3: TGCAGTCCCCGGGGGACTAGCGGGGGGATAGGCACAGATACGCAGTATTTT.

This clonotype was recorded once. The rearrangement links TRBV20-1 to TRBJ1-5; possibly TRBD1 for D (5 bases). The ends were cut back, 3 bases at V and 7 bases at J, with 16 bases in the middle. The germline CDR1 and CDR2 sequences are DFQATT and SNEGSKA (reference sequence). The CDR3 consists of 14 residues. In DNA form, the CDR3 reads TGCAGTGCTAGGGAGGACACTTGGGGGCAGCCCCAGCATTTT. Its protein is CSAREDTWGQPQHF.

This clonotype was picked up a small number of times. The CDR3: CASSVSASQGDTQYF. The CDR3 DNA sequence: TGTGCCAGCAGCGTATCCGCAAGCCAGGGAGATACGCAGTATTTT. V is TRBV9 and J is TRBJ2-3; TRBD1 is a possible D gene (5 bases). Trimming removed 1 base from V and 5 bases from J, with 14 bases in between. The CDR3 length is 15 residues. Germline V gene lookup returns CDR1 SGDLS and CDR2 YYNGEE.

J is TRBJ1-1 and V is TRBV29-1; no definite D call. The CDR3 spans 13 residues. The V and J ends lost 6 bases and 3 bases respectively, with 14 bases between them. Germline assignment: CDR1 SQVTM and CDR2 ANQGSEA. CDR3 sequence: CSVEYLADTEAFF. CDR3 nucleotides: TGCAGCGTGGAGTATCTGGCGGACACTGAAGCTTTCTTT. The variable domain in full, with the rest retrieved from reference TRBV29-1 and TRBJ1-1, is SAVISQKPSRDICQRGTSLTIQCQVDSQVTMMFWYRQQPGQSLTLIATANQGSEATYESGFVIDKFPISRPNLTFSTLTVSNMSPEDSSIYLCSVEYLADTEAFFGQGTRLTVV.

This clonotype was picked up many times. V gene TRBV11-2 combines with J gene TRBJ2-3; TRBD2 aligns across 15 bases. The CDR3 is 17 amino acids. Germline loops: CDR1 SGHAT, CDR2 FQNNGV. Trimming cost V 5 bases and J 2 bases; bases outside gene matches: 5. The CDR3 DNA reads as TGTGCCAGCAGCACCGGGACTAGCGGGGGGTACACAGATACGCAGTATTTT. Encoded protein: CASSTGTSGGYTDTQYF.

This clonotype was seen a handful of times. The J gene is TRBJ1-1, the V gene TRBV7-9, with 8 positions matching TRBD1. Germline V gives CDR1 SEHNR, CDR2 FQNEAQ (reference sequence). The CDR3 loop spans 16 amino acids. Trimming removed 4 bases from V and 1 base from J; junction bases left unmatched: 8. CDR3 region: CASSSDRGRGNTEAFF. The DNA for the CDR3 is TGTGCCAGCAGCTCTGACAGGGGCCGGGGGAACACTGAAGCTTTCTTT.